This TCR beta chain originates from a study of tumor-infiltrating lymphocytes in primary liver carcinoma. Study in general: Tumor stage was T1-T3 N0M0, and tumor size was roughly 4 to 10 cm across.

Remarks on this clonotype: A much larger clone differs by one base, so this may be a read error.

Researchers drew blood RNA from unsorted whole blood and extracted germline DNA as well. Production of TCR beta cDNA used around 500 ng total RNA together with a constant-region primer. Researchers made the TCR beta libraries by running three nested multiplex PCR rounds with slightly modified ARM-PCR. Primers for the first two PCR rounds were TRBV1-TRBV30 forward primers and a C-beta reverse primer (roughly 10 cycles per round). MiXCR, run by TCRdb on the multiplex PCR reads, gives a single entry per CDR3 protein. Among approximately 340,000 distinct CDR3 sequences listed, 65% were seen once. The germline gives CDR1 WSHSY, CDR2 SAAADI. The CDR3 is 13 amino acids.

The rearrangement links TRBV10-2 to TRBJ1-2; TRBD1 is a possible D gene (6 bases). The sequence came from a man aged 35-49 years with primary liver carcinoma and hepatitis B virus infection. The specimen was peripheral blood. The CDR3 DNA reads TGCGCCAGCAGTGAGGGGGGCTCGGGCGGCTACAGCTTC. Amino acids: CASSEGGSGGYSF.